This T cell receptor beta chain originates from a study of cytomegalovirus exposure and HLA in healthy donors. Regarding the study as a whole: Accurate predictions that matched the HLA-A and HLA-B alleles of most subjects were reportedly made from TCR beta sequences. Reported results showed that the classifier diagnosed cytomegalovirus status with high specificity and sensitivity. In a later analysis, TCR beta V- and J-gene trimming showed a link to a missense DCLRE1C variant.

This CDR3 is 13 amino acids long. V lost 1 base, J lost 1 base, and 4 bases lay in between. CDR1 and CDR2 from the germline V gene are SGDLS and YYNGEE. Of note for this clone: The antigen is not known.

A multiplex PCR was run with 60 Vbeta primers and 13 Jbeta primers. Only in-frame clones appear in the TCRdb table, and some are missing; sequencing was by immunoSEQ multiplex PCR. The repertoire consists of 150,000 to 180,000 clones, with about 80% occurring once and the leading ten covering 9.5% to 15%. Source material: PBMCs. This TCR was recovered from a man aged 25 to 40 in good health and CMV-seropositive. This rearrangement joins TRBV9 to TRBJ2-3; unclear D gene. CDR3: CASSVQGTDTQYF. Written as DNA, the CDR3 is TGTGCCAGCAGCGTACAGGGCACAGATACGCAGTATTTT.